This passage covers 21 T cell receptor beta chains from one sample sequenced in a study of blood T cell repertoires in COVID-19. Sequencing used immunoSEQ multiplex PCR; TCRdb keeps in-frame clones, though not all of them. The table includes roughly 70,000 clones, more than 80% detected once. Sequenced input: peripheral blood. Receptors originate from an elderly woman with active COVID-19.

The chain recombines TRBV7-6 with TRBJ2-7; tentative D call: TRBD2 (6 bases). With 0 bases removed from V and 2 bases from J, the gap between germline ends came to 8 bases. The germline V gene has CDR1 SGHVS and CDR2 FNYEAQ. The CDR3 sequence is 14 residues long. The CDR3 reads CASSLAGGTYEQYF. CDR3 DNA: TGTGCCAGCAGCTTAGCGGGGGGAACCTACGAGCAGTACTTC.

The V and J genes are TRBV10-3 and TRBJ2-5, with no clear D. Trimming took 6 bases from V and 2 from J, leaving 10 bases between them. Germline values: CDR1 ENHRY, CDR2 SYGVKD. This CDR3 has 13 residues. Here the CDR3 DNA reads TGTGCCATCAGCCAGGTCTTACAAGAGACCCAGTACTTC. Translating it yields CAISQVLQETQYF.

The chain recombines TRBV28 with TRBJ1-5, with D unclear. Per the germline V gene, CDR1 is MDHEN and CDR2 is SYDVKM. The CDR3 covers 14 residues. V was pared by 3 bases and J by 7 bases, with 13 bases between. CDR3 protein: CASSLGKRNQPQHF. DNA for the CDR3: TGTGCCAGCAGTTTGGGCAAAAGGAACCAGCCCCAGCATTTT.

The chain combines TRBV29-1 with TRBJ1-1, with 7 bases matching TRBD1. In germline, CDR1 is SQVTM, CDR2 ANQGSEA. The CDR3 consists of 14 residues. After removal of 3 bases from V and 1 base from J, the junction contained 5 bases not matched to a gene. CDR3 DNA: TGCAGCGTTGAGCTGGGACAGTCGAACACTGAAGCTTTCTTT. Protein sequence: CSVELGQSNTEAFF.

This chain links TRBV9 with TRBJ2-3; 8 positions agree with TRBD2. Germline CDR1 reads SGDLS; CDR2 reads YYNGEE. The CDR3 totals 15 residues. Trimming removed 1 base from V and 9 bases from J; junction bases left unmatched: 10. The CDR3 protein is CASSVRGSGITTQYF. CDR3 in DNA: TGTGCCAGCAGCGTACGGGGTAGCGGGATTACCACGCAGTATTTT. Combining the CDR3 with reference TRBV9 and TRBJ2-3 gives the whole variable domain DSGVTQTPKHLITATGQRVTLRCSPRSGDLSVYWYQQSLDQGLQFLIQYYNGEERAKGNILERFSAQQFPDLHSELNLSSLELGDSALYFCASSVRGSGITTQYFGPGTRLTVL.

V gene TRBV7-8 combines with J gene TRBJ2-3, with TRBD2 identical over 7 bases. V was clipped by 5 bases and J by 4 bases; unmatched bases: 9. This CDR3 contains 15 residues. In germline, CDR1 is SGHVS, CDR2 FQNEAQ. For the CDR3, the DNA is TGTGCCAGCAGCCGAGCAGGGCGGGAGCCAGATACGCAGTATTTT. Translation: CASSRAGREPDTQYF.

V and J are TRBV10-3 and TRBJ2-1; D is possibly TRBD2 (5 bases). Germline CDR1 ENHRY, CDR2 SYGVKD. The length of the CDR3 is 14 residues. V was shortened by 11 bases and J by 3 bases, with 17 bases between the two germline ends. CDR3 protein: CAVKAALSYNEQFF. The CDR3 bases are TGTGCCGTAAAAGCGGCCCTGAGCTACAATGAGCAGTTCTTC.

The rearrangement uses TRBV6-5 and TRBJ1-1; D is ambiguous. Germline V gene data show CDR1 as MNHEY and CDR2 as SVGAGI. Trimming pared 5 bases from V and 0 bases from J, leaving 13 bases between. CDR3 length equals 15 residues. The CDR3 reads CASSTVLFMNTEAFF. The CDR3 DNA follows: TGTGCCAGCAGTACAGTGCTCTTTATGAACACTGAAGCTTTCTTT.

The genes are TRBV28 and TRBJ2-7; 7 bases fit TRBD2. Trimming removed 10 bases from V and 0 bases from J; junction bases left unmatched: 9. Per germline, CDR1 MDHEN and CDR2 SYDVKM. The CDR3 is 14 amino acids. CDR3 residues: CATKRDLSSYEQYF. The CDR3, as DNA: TGTGCCACAAAGCGGGACTTAAGCTCCTACGAGCAGTACTTC.

V usage is TRBV19 and J usage is TRBJ1-2, with D unclear. This CDR3 spans 13 amino acids. From germline, CDR1 is LNHDA and CDR2 SQIVND (reference sequence). V dropped 0 bases and J dropped 5 bases, with 7 bases sitting between them. CDR3 protein: CASSIDRRYGYTF. The CDR3, as DNA: TGTGCCAGTAGTATAGATCGGCGGTATGGCTACACCTTC. Based on the CDR3 plus reference TRBV19 and TRBJ1-2, the full variable domain is DGGITQSPKYLFRKEGQNVTLSCEQNLNHDAMYWYRQDPGQGLRLIYYSQIVNDFQKGDIAEGYSVSREKKESFPLTVTSAQKNPTAFYLCASSIDRRYGYTFGSGTRLTVV.

The rearrangement links TRBV4-2 to TRBJ2-3, with D perhaps matching TRBD2 (7 bases). This CDR3 is built from 18 residues. V gave up 2 bases and J gave up 2 bases, with 20 bases separating them. In germline, CDR1 is LGHNA, CDR2 YNFKEQ. DNA for the CDR3: TGTGCCAGCAGCCAATTCTCGAGAGGGGGAGGGCTCACAGATACGCAGTATTTT. Amino acid sequence: CASSQFSRGGGLTDTQYF.

This rearrangement joins TRBV28 to TRBJ2-5; no reliable D call. Germline V gene data show CDR1 as MDHEN and CDR2 as SYDVKM. The CDR3 totals 12 residues. V lost 6 bases to trimming and J lost 9 bases, with 14 bases between them. The CDR3 DNA follows: TGTGCCAGCAGCTTGACTGCCTCCGCCCAGTACTTC. Translation: CASSLTASAQYF.

The chain has TRBV28 and TRBJ1-2; 8 bases map to TRBD1. The CDR3 spans 14 residues. V lost 11 bases and J lost 3; bases outside the gene matches: 11. Germline CDR1 MDHEN, CDR2 SYDVKM. The CDR3 loop is CALSSPGQDYGYTF. The CDR3 DNA sequence: TGTGCCTTATCGAGCCCGGGACAGGACTATGGCTACACCTTC.

The V gene is TRBV11-3, the J gene TRBJ2-1; 7 bases line up with TRBD2. Losses at the gene ends were 1 base for V and 0 bases for J; bases not matched to a gene: 0. The germline gives CDR1 SGHNT, CDR2 YENEEA. The length of the CDR3 is 15 residues. The CDR3 coding sequence is TGTGCCAGCAGCTTAGGCGGGAGCTCCTACAATGAGCAGTTCTTC. Its translation: CASSLGGSSYNEQFF.

The chain is built from TRBV24-1 and TRBJ2-3; possible D gene TRBD1, 6 bases. From germline, CDR1 is KGHDR and CDR2 SFDVKD. CDR3 length: 17 amino acids. Deletions cut 6 bases from V and 2 bases from J, with 20 bases between. CDR3 residues: CATSRGQKKTLTDTQYF. In DNA, the CDR3 is TGTGCCACCAGTAGAGGACAGAAAAAAACACTCACAGATACGCAGTATTTT.

J is TRBJ2-2 and V is TRBV2; 9 bases match TRBD1. CDR3 length: 18 residues. Germline V gene sequence: CDR1 SNHLY, CDR2 FYNNEI. Germline trimming cut 9 bases from V and 3 bases from J; bases unmatched to any gene: 17. The CDR3 coding sequence is TGTGCCAGGACTAAAAGTACTCCGGGACAGGGAGACACCGGGGAGCTGTTTTTT. Its protein product is CARTKSTPGQGDTGELFF.

This sequence joins TRBV4-3 and TRBJ2-1; tentatively, D is TRBD2 (6 bases). Between the trimmed V and J ends, which lost 1 base and 0 bases, there was a span of 22 bases. Germline-derived CDR1 and CDR2 are LGHNA and YSLEER. The CDR3 has 20 amino acids. The CDR3 loop reads CASSQVQPGVGASSYNEQFF. The DNA for the CDR3 is TGCGCCAGCAGCCAAGTTCAGCCGGGGGTAGGGGCTAGCTCCTACAATGAGCAGTTCTTC.

CDR3 amino acids: CASSPRATENTEAFF. The CDR3 coding sequence is TGTGCCAGCAGCCCCCGGGCGACAGAGAACACTGAAGCTTTCTTT. This chain links TRBV5-4 with TRBJ1-1; a weak D match, TRBD1 (5 bases). CDR1 SGHNT and CDR2 YYREEE come from the germline V gene (reference sequence). V lost 4 bases, J lost 1 base, and 14 bases lay in between. This CDR3 is 15 amino acids long.

Here the CDR3 reads CASSPIGGANEKLFF. CDR3 coding DNA: TGTGCCAGCAGTCCCATAGGGGGAGCTAATGAAAAACTGTTTTTT. The gene calls are TRBV6-5 and TRBJ1-4; weak D call: TRBD1 (6 bases). Between the trimmed V and J ends, which lost 5 bases and 3 bases, there was a span of 13 bases. Germline V gene lookup returns CDR1 MNHEY and CDR2 SVGAGI. The CDR3 is 15 residues long.

The chain joins TRBV6-6 to TRBJ2-2; no clear D. CDR3 length: 17 residues. The V end was cut by 5 bases, the J end by 3 bases, with 19 bases between. Germline lookup yields CDR1 MNHNY and CDR2 SVGAGI (reference sequence). The CDR3 loop is CASSPSTYSPDTGELFF. CDR3 in DNA: TGTGCCAGCAGTCCCTCGACTTATAGCCCAGACACCGGGGAGCTGTTTTTT.

The chain uses TRBV6-2 or TRBV6-3 and TRBJ2-3, with 8 bases matching TRBD2. The CDR3 totals 16 residues. Losses at the gene ends were 2 bases for V and 1 base for J; bases not matched to a gene: 5. Germline assignment: CDR1 MNHEY and CDR2 SVGEGT. CDR3 region: CASSYPALAGTDTQYF. CDR3 nucleotide sequence: TGTGCCAGCAGTTACCCGGCACTAGCGGGCACAGATACGCAGTATTTT.